This TCR beta chain was captured by sequencing in a study of radiation and T cells in renal cell carcinoma. Study results and caveats: Tumor samples were small regions of approximately 1 g.

This clone was seen more than once but under ten times. What it binds is not known. Here immunoSEQ multiplex PCR was the method, and the copy in TCRdb shows in-frame clones only, minus some. The table lists tens of thousands of clones, roughly 60% of them singletons. Documented treatment: treatment-naive control, cytoreductive nephrectomy. Controls were unirradiated tumors from treatment-naive cytoreductive nephrectomy patients. V lost 7 bases and J lost 1; bases outside the gene matches: 5. This CDR3 region has 14 residues. Per germline, CDR1 SGHRS and CDR2 YFSETQ. The chain joins TRBV5-1 to TRBJ2-7, with 10 nucleotides matching TRBD2. The receptor's source is a man aged 40-49 years with renal cell carcinoma. The material was tumor tissue, obtained from a patient whose treatment was nephrectomy without radiotherapy. The CDR3 DNA reads as TGCGCCAGCGGGACTAGCGCTTCTTCCTACGAGCAGTACTTC. This gives the protein CASGTSASSYEQYF.